This T cell receptor (beta chain) appears in the sequencing data of a study of vaccination and CD4 T cells after COVID-19. Study in general: Every participant was given two doses of BNT162b2 or mRNA-1273 vaccine.

Comment on this clonotype: Its target is not known.

This CDR3 is 15 amino acids long. Per germline, CDR1 DFQATT and CDR2 SNEGSKA (reference sequence). Unmatched junction bases numbered 9, after V lost 2 bases and J lost 8 bases. The treatment is: roughly ten-day PBMC culture with coronavirus spike peptide pools or control peptides (ViraFEST assay). Via ViraFEST, peptide pools expanded antigen-specific T cells before TCR sequencing. Sequencing of DNA taken from cultured CD4+ T cells relied on the Oncomine TCR Beta short-read assay. One entry per CDR3 protein, called by TCRdb with MiXCR from the PCR reads. The sample consists of under 20,000 distinct CDR3 sequences, around 29% of them appearing once.

The J gene is TRBJ1-4, the V gene TRBV20-1, with TRBD1 matching 9 bases. Sequencing was performed on cultured CD4+ T cells from blood. The receptor comes from a human donor with COVID-19. The CDR3: CSARKQGQGTEKLFF. CDR3 DNA sequence: TGCAGTGCTAGAAAACAGGGACAGGGCACGGAAAAACTGTTTTTT.